The 6 T cell receptor beta chains presented below share a single source sample, sequenced in a study of T cells in tumors after PD-1 blockade. Profiled with immunoSEQ multiplex PCR; TCRdb holds only in-frame clones, not every one. The table includes some 43,000 clones, approximately 84% detected once. Source: PBMCs, taken before anti-PD-1 treatment. The receptors shown here come from a human donor with basal cell carcinoma.

The chain joins TRBV7-2 to TRBJ2-5, with 8 bases that match TRBD2. The CDR3 runs to 16 residues. The germline V gene encodes CDR1 SGHTA and CDR2 FQGNSA. V lost 5 bases and J lost 4; bases outside the gene matches: 12. CDR3: CASSPGTSQPGETQYF. In DNA form, the CDR3 reads TGTGCCAGCAGCCCAGGGACTAGTCAACCCGGAGAGACCCAGTACTTC.

This chain uses TRBV4-2 with TRBJ1-1, with 10 nucleotides matching TRBD1. This CDR3 contains 19 residues. After removal of 4 bases from V and 0 bases from J, the junction contained 14 bases not matched to a gene. Germline lookup yields CDR1 LGHNA and CDR2 YNFKEQ. CDR3 sequence: CASSRSGTGVGVMNTEAFF. The CDR3, as DNA: TGTGCCAGCAGCCGCTCCGGGACAGGGGTCGGGGTCATGAACACTGAAGCTTTCTTT.

The chain links TRBV10-1 to TRBJ2-5; TRBD1 matches 10 bases. Germline V gives CDR1 WNHNN, CDR2 SYGVQD (reference sequence). The CDR3 has 15 residues. The V and J ends lost 7 bases and 1 base, in that order; junction bases with no gene match: 6. This CDR3 reads CASKRDRGTQETQYF. As DNA, the CDR3 is TGCGCCAGCAAGAGGGACAGGGGCACCCAAGAGACCCAGTACTTC.

This clone has a handful of counts. The chain has TRBV2 and TRBJ1-1; D remains unclear. The CDR3 sequence is 11 residues long. CDR1 is SNHLY, CDR2 FYNNEI, per germline. V gave up 5 bases and J gave up 4 bases, with 5 bases separating them. The CDR3 is CASSYSTEAFF. CDR3 nucleotide sequence: TGTGCCAGCAGTTATAGCACTGAAGCTTTCTTT.

The CDR3 protein is CASKLESSGGAGQETQYF. The CDR3 region has the DNA TGTGCCAGCAAGCTGGAGTCTAGCGGGGGGGCCGGGCAAGAGACCCAGTACTTC. The rearrangement joins TRBV7-2 to TRBJ2-5, with 12 nucleotides matching TRBD2. CDR1 SGHTA and CDR2 FQGNSA come from the germline V gene. Trimming took 7 bases from V and 2 from J; bases not matched to a gene: 14. The CDR3 contains 18 residues.

The CDR3 sequence is CASSGTARRYNEQFF. In DNA, the CDR3 is TGCGCCAGCAGTGGTACGGCTAGGCGATACAATGAGCAGTTCTTC. The chain couples TRBV10-1 to TRBJ2-1, with D unclear. V was shortened by 4 bases and J by 4 bases, with 14 bases between the two germline ends. Germline V CDR1 and CDR2: WNHNN, SYGVQD (reference sequence). The CDR3 totals 15 residues.